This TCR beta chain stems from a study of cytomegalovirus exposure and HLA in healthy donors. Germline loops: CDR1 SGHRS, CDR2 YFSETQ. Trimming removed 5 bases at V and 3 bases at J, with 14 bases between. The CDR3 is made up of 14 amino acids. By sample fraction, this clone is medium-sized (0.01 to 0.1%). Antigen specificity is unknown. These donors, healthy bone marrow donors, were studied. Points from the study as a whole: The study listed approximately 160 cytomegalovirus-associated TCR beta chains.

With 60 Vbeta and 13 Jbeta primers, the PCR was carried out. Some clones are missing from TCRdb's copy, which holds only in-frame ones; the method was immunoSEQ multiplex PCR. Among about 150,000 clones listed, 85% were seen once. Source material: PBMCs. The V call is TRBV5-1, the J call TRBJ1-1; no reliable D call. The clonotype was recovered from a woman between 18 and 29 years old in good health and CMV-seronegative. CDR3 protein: CASRLEVPDTEAFF. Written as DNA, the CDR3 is TGCGCCAGCAGGCTGGAGGTGCCCGACACTGAAGCTTTCTTT.